A selection of T cell receptor beta chains follows, all from one sample in a study of OX40 agonist ivuxolimab in advanced cancers. Only in-frame clones appear in the TCRdb table, and some are missing; sequencing was by immunoSEQ multiplex PCR. The table records over 70,000 clones, 80% to 90% of them present only once. The sample here was CD4+ or CD8+ T cells sorted from blood, taken in a trial of the OX40 agonist ivuxolimab. These receptors were obtained from an adult with an advanced solid tumor such as melanoma, head and neck, liver or kidney cancer. Each CDR3 is given with its conserved first and last residue. A D gene is named only where the DNA matches it firmly. Some rows have no size entry. The others give once, few or many, or a class for an expanded clone.

TRBJ2-7 | . | TRBV25-1 | TRBD1 | TGTGCCAGCAGAAGGACAGGGATTACCTACGAGCAGTACTTC | CASRRTGITYEQYF
TRBJ1-5 | . | TRBV5-4 | . | TGTGCCAGCAGCTTGAAGGGCAATAGCAATCAGCCCCAGCATTTT | CASSLKGNSNQPQHF
TRBJ1-1 | . | TRBV5-4 | . | TGTGCCAGCAGTAGAGGCCCCACTGAAGCTTTCTTT | CASSRGPTEAFF
TRBJ2-3 | . | TRBV27 | TRBD2 | TGTGCCAGCAGTGATCAAGCGGGGGGCACAGATACGCAGTATTTT | CASSDQAGGTDTQYF
TRBJ1-3 | . | TRBV6-1 | TRBD1 | TGTGCCAGTACAGGGGGCTATGGGGACACCATATATTTT | CASTGGYGDTIYF
TRBJ2-1 | medium-sized | TRBV4-1 | . | TGCGCCAGCATCGGAGGGCTAGATAATGAGCAGTTCTTC | CASIGGLDNEQFF
TRBJ2-3 | . | TRBV5-1 | TRBD2 | TGCGCCAGCAGCTTAAGGACTAGCTGGAGCACAGATACGCAGTATTTT | CASSLRTSWSTDTQYF
TRBJ1-4 | . | TRBV19 | . | TGTGCCAGTAGTATAGGACCCGCACGGAATGAAAAACTGTTTTTT | CASSIGPARNEKLFF
TRBJ1-5 | . | TRBV5-6 | TRBD1 | TGTGCCAGCTCGGGGTATTGCGACAGGGGACGATATAGCAATCAGCCCCAGCATTTT | CASSGYCDRGRYSNQPQHF
TRBJ1-2 | . | TRBV30 | . | TGTGCCTGGAACGTGGCCTATGGCTACACCTTC | CAWNVAYGYTF
TRBJ1-3 | . | TRBV7-9 | TRBD1 | TGTGCCAGCAGCCCCGAAGGGGGCTCAAGACACACCATATATTTT | CASSPEGGSRHTIYF
TRBJ2-3 | . | TRBV7-2 | . | TGTGCCAGCAGCTTAGCTTCACGGGGCTCGGCTACGCAGTATTTT | CASSLASRGSATQYF
TRBJ1-5 | once | TRBV19 | . | TGTGCCAGTAGTTATACAGGGAGTCAGCCCCAGCATTTT | CASSYTGSQPQHF
TRBJ2-7 | . | TRBV5-6 | . | TGTGCCAGCAGCTTGGGATCAGGGAGGTGGGGCGAGCAGTACTTC | CASSLGSGRWGEQYF
TRBJ2-2 | . | TRBV7-7 | . | TGTGCCAGCAGCTTAGCTCTGTCAGGGGCCGGGGAGCTGTTTTTT | CASSLALSGAGELFF
TRBJ1-3 | . | TRBV15 | . | TGTGCCACCAGCAGAGGGGCAGGCCCGAACACCATATATTTT | CATSRGAGPNTIYF
TRBJ2-7 | . | TRBV6-5 | TRBD1 | TGTGCCAGCAGTGAATCGACAGGGGGCGACGAGCAGTACTTC | CASSESTGGDEQYF
TRBJ1-5 | many | TRBV5-4 | . | TGTGCCAGCAGCTTGGACAATCAGCCCCAGCATTTT | CASSLDNQPQHF
TRBJ1-2 | . | TRBV6-1 | . | TGTGCCAGCATCCGAAGGGAGAGTGGTGGCTACACCTTC | CASIRRESGGYTF
TRBJ2-2 | . | TRBV5-1 | TRBD2 | TGCGCCAGCAGCTTGGAGGCTAGCGGGGGGGCAGCCGGGGAGCTGTTTTTT | CASSLEASGGAAGELFF
TRBJ1-2 | . | TRBV4-2 | . | TGTGCCAGCACCCCAAGAAGAGGAGAAAACTATGGCTACACCTTC | CASTPRRGENYGYTF
TRBJ1-1 | . | TRBV5-1 | . | TGCGCCAGCAGCACCCCAGGGGCCACTGAAGCTTTCTTT | CASSTPGATEAFF
TRBJ1-2 | . | TRBV10-2 | . | TGCGCCAGCAGCGGGGGGACTACACGTAAGGGCTATGGCTACACCTTC | CASSGGTTRKGYGYTF
TRBJ1-2 | . | TRBV7-2 | TRBD1 | TGTGCCAGCAGCCCCGGACAGGGACCGGCCTGGGGCTACACCTTC | CASSPGQGPAWGYTF
TRBJ1-2 | . | TRBV10-1 | . | TGCGCCAGCAGTGAGTCTGGGCTTCAAGGCTACACCTTC | CASSESGLQGYTF
TRBJ2-2 | . | TRBV10-3 | TRBD1 | TGTGCCATCAGTCAAGGGGGCGCGGACACCGGGGAGCTGTTTTTT | CAISQGGADTGELFF
TRBJ1-1 | . | TRBV7-9 | TRBD1 | TGTGCCAGCAGCCGACAGGGGGTGGGGGAAGCTTTCTTT | CASSRQGVGEAFF
TRBJ1-2 | . | TRBV30 | . | TGTGCCTGGAGTTGGAAGGGGGATAACTATGGCTACACCTTC | CAWSWKGDNYGYTF
TRBJ2-5 | . | TRBV9 | TRBD2 | TGTGCCAGCAGCGTGGGTAGCGGGGGTTGGGAGACCCAGTACTTC | CASSVGSGGWETQYF
TRBJ1-5 | . | TRBV21-1 | . | TGTGCCAGCAGCAAAACCCCACCGACAGGGGGAAATCAGCCCCAGCATTTT | CASSKTPPTGGNQPQHF
TRBJ1-4 | . | TRBV28 | . | TGTGCCAGCAGTTTACTTCTCCGAGAAAAACTGTTTTTT | CASSLLLREKLFF
TRBJ2-7 | . | TRBV11-1 | . | TGTGCCAGCAGCTTATTCCAGGGACCTTCCTACGAGCAGTACTTC | CASSLFQGPSYEQYF
TRBJ1-2 | . | TRBV2 | . | TGTGCCAGCAGTGAACTGACTCTAGCGAGCTACACCTTC | CASSELTLASYTF
TRBJ2-7 | . | TRBV6-5 | . | TGTGCCAGCAGTTACTCCTCCCCAGGGGTCGAGCAGTACTTC | CASSYSSPGVEQYF
TRBJ1-1 | . | TRBV7-2 | . | TGTGCCAGCAGCTTAGTATATCGGAACACTGAAGCTTTCTTT | CASSLVYRNTEAFF
TRBJ1-2 | . | TRBV28 | . | TGTGCCAGCAGACATACTAACTATGGCTACACCTTC | CASRHTNYGYTF
TRBJ2-7 | . | TRBV5-1 | . | TGCGCCAGCAGCCTGAATACTCAGGACGAGCAGTACTTC | CASSLNTQDEQYF
TRBJ2-7 | . | TRBV4-1 | . | TGCGCCAGCAGCCAAGATCTGGGGAAAGCGCGGGAGCAGTACTTC | CASSQDLGKAREQYF
TRBJ1-1 | . | TRBV10-3 | TRBD1 | TGTGCCATCAGGGCGGACAGGTTGAACACTGAAGCTTTCTTT | CAIRADRLNTEAFF
TRBJ2-5 | . | TRBV11-2 | TRBD2 | TGTGCCAGCAGCCGGGGGGTCGCAGAGACCCAGTACTTC | CASSRGVAETQYF
TRBJ2-3 | once | TRBV7-9 | TRBD1 | TGTGCCAGCAGTTCCAGGGGGCCAGATACGCAGTATTTT | CASSSRGPDTQYF